The 5 T cell receptor beta chains presented below share a single source sample, sequenced in a study of cytomegalovirus exposure and HLA in healthy donors. It was with 60 Vbeta and 13 Jbeta primers that the PCR ran. Using immunoSEQ multiplex PCR, the repertoire was profiled, and TCRdb retains in-frame clones only, with some absent. The profile shows more than 140,000 clones, nearly 80% of them singletons. The source material was PBMCs. The receptors here all came from a male donor in good health and CMV-seronegative.

The gene calls are TRBV21-1 and TRBJ1-5. TRBV21-1 is termed a pseudogene. CDR3 length: 12 residues. The CDR3 reads CATSSFNQPQHF. The CDR3 nucleotides are TGTGCCACCTCGAGCTTTAATCAGCCCCAGCATTTT.

DNA of the CDR3: TGTGCCAGCAGCAATCAGGGGGCCCACAATCAGCCCCAGCATTTT. It is translated as CASSNQGAHNQPQHF. The chain has TRBV7-2 and TRBJ1-5; TRBD1 matches 8 bases. Germline values: CDR1 SGHTA, CDR2 FQGNSA. CDR3 length equals 15 residues. V trimming: 5 bases; J trimming: 3 bases; junction bases outside the gene matches: 6.

V gene TRBV10-3 combines with J gene TRBJ2-1, with D possibly matching TRBD1 (5 bases). Trimming left V 6 bases short and J 2 bases short, with 8 bases between. Germline values: CDR1 ENHRY, CDR2 SYGVKD. This CDR3 is 13 amino acids long. The CDR3 protein is CAIRTDTYNEQFF. The CDR3 nucleotides read TGTGCCATCAGGACAGATACCTACAATGAGCAGTTCTTC.

The table lists this clone with a few counts. The rearrangement joins TRBV6-5 to TRBJ2-5; 10 nucleotides align to TRBD2. This CDR3 comprises 14 residues. J was trimmed by 4 bases and V by 2 bases; bases with no gene match: 1. Germline V CDR1 and CDR2: MNHEY, SVGAGI. CDR3 sequence (DNA): TGTGCCAGCAGTTACAGCGGGGGGGGAGAGACCCAGTACTTC. As protein: CASSYSGGGETQYF.

The chain has TRBV5-8 and TRBJ2-1; the match to TRBD2 covers 14 bases. Germline-derived CDR1 and CDR2 are SGHTS and YDEGEE. The junction had 7 bases not matched to a gene; V was cut back by 3 bases and J by 8 bases. This CDR3 contains 16 residues. The CDR3 spells CASSSGTSGRTDEQFF. The DNA of the CDR3 is TGTGCCAGCAGCTCGGGGACTAGCGGGAGAACAGATGAGCAGTTCTTC.